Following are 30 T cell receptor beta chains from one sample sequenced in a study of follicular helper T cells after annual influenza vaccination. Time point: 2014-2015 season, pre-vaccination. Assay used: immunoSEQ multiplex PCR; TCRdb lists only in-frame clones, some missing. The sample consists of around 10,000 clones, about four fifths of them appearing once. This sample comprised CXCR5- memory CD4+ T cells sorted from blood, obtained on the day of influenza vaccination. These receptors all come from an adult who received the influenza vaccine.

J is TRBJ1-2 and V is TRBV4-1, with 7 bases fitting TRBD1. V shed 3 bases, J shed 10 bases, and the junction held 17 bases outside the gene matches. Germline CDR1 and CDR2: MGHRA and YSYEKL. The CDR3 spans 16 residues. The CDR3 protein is CASSQLFGTENGYYTF. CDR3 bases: TGCGCCAGCAGCCAGCTATTCGGGACAGAGAATGGCTACTACACCTTC.

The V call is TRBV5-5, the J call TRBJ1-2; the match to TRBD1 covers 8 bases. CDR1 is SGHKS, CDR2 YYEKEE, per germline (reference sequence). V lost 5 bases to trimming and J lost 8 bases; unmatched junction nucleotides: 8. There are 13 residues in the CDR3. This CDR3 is CASSLQGASGYTF. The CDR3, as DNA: TGTGCCAGCAGTCTTCAGGGGGCGAGCGGCTACACCTTC.

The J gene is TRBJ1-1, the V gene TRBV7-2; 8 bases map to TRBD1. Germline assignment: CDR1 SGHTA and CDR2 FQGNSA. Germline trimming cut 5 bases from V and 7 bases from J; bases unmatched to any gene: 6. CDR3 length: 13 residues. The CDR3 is CASSLDRGREAFF. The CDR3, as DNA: TGTGCCAGCAGCCTTGACAGGGGTCGTGAAGCTTTCTTT.

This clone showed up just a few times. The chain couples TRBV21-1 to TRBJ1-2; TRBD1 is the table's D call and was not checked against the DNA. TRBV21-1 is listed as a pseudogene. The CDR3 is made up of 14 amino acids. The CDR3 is CASSKDDRGGGYTF. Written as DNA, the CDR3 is TGTGCCAGCAGCAAAGATGACAGGGGAGGGGGCTACACCTTC.

In DNA form, the CDR3 reads TGTGCCAGCAGCATCAGGGCAGGGAGCAACACCGGGGAGCTGTTTTTT. This encodes CASSIRAGSNTGELFF. The chain joins TRBV5-6 to TRBJ2-2; TRBD1 or TRBD2 may be the D gene (5 bases each). Looked up from germline, CDR1 is SGHDT and CDR2 is YYEEEE. The CDR3 is made up of 16 amino acids. V lost 4 bases, J lost 2 bases, and 15 bases lay in between.

The CDR3 nucleotides read TGTGCCAGCAGCTTGGCCCAGGGTGGGAGTCCTAATGAAAAACTGTTTTTT. It is translated as CASSLAQGGSPNEKLFF. The V gene is TRBV5-6, the J gene TRBJ1-4; D might be TRBD1 (5 bases). CDR3 length equals 17 residues. CDR1 and CDR2 from the germline V gene are SGHDT and YYEEEE. V dropped 0 bases and J dropped 3 bases, with 15 bases sitting between them.

CDR3 sequence (DNA): TGTGCCAGCAGCTTAGTTACAGTAGATGAGCAGTTCTTC. Translating gives CASSLVTVDEQFF. The V call is TRBV7-9, the J call TRBJ2-1; D unclear. CDR1 SEHNR and CDR2 FQNEAQ come from the germline V gene (reference sequence). V was pared by 1 base and J by 8 bases, with 9 bases between. The CDR3 has 13 amino acids.

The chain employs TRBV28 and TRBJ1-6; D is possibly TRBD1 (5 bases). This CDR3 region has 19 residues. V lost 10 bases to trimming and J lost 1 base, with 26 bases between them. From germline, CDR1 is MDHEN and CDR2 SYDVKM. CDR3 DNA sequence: TGTGCCACCATCTCTTCATCATCTCTTCAGGGATCCTATAATTCACCCCTCCACTTT. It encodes CATISSSSLQGSYNSPLHF. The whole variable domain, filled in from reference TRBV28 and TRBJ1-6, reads DVKVTQSSRYLVKRTGEKVFLECVQDMDHENMFWYRQDPGLGLRLIYFSYDVKMKEKGDIPEGYSVSREKKERFSLILESASTNQTSMYLCATISSSSLQGSYNSPLHFGNGTRLTVT.

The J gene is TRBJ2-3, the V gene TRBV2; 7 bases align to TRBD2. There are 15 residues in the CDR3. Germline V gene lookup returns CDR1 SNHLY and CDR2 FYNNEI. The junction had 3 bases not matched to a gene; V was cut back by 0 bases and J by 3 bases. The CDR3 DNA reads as TGTGCCAGCAGTGAAGCCCGGACTAGAACAGATACGCAGTATTTT. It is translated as CASSEARTRTDTQYF.

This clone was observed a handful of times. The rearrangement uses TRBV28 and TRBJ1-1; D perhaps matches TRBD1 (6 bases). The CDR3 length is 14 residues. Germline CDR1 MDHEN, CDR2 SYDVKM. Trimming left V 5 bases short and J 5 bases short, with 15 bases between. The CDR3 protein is CASSPGGGRTEAFF. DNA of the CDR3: TGTGCCAGCAGTCCCGGGGGGGGGCGGACTGAAGCTTTCTTT.

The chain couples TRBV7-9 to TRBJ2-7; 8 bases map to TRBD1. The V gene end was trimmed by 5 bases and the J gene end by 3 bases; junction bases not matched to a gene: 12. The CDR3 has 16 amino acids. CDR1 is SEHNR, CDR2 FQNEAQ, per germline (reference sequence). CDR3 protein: CASSNAFRTGHYEQYF. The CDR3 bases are TGTGCCAGCAGCAATGCCTTCCGGACAGGGCACTACGAGCAGTACTTC.

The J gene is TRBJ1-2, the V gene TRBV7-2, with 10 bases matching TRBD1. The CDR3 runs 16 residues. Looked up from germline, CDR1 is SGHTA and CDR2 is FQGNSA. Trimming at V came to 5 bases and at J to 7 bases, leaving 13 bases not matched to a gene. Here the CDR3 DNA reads TGTGCCAGCAGCCCCACCGGGACAGGGGTGTGGGGTGGCTACACCTTC. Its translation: CASSPTGTGVWGGYTF.

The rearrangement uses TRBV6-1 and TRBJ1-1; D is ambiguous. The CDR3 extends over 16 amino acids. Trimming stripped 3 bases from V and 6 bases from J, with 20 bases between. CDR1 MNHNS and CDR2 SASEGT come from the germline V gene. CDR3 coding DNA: TGTGCCAGCAGTGATATGAGGGCGTTGGGAGTATCTGAAGCTTTCTTT. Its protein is CASSDMRALGVSEAFF.

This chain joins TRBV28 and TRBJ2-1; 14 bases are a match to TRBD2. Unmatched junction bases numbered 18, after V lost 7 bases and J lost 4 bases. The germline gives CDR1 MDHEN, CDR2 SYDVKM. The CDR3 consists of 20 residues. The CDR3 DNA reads TGTGCCAGCACCTCTGGGGGACCGGGACTAGCGGGAGCGGCGTACAATGAGCAGTTCTTC. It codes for CASTSGGPGLAGAAYNEQFF.

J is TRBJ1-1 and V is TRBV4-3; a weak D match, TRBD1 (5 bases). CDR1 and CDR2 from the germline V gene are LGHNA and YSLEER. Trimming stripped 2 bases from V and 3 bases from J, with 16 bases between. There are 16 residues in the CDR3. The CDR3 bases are TGCGCCAGCAGCCAATCCCTCGGGGCGGGGGACACTGAAGCTTTCTTT. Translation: CASSQSLGAGDTEAFF.

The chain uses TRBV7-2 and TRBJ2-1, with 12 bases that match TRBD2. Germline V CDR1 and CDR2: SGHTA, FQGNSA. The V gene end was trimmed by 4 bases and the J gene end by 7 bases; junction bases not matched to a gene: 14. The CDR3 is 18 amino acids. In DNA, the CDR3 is TGTGCCAGCAGCTCGGGCCCCCCTAGCGGGGGGGCCAAAAATGAGCAGTTCTTC. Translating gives CASSSGPPSGGAKNEQFF.

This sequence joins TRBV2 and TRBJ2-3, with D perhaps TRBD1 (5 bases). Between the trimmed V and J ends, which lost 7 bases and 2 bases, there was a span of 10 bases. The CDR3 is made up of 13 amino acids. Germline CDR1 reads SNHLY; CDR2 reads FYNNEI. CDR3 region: CASMGRTTDTQYF. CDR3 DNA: TGTGCCAGCATGGGGCGGACCACAGATACGCAGTATTTT.

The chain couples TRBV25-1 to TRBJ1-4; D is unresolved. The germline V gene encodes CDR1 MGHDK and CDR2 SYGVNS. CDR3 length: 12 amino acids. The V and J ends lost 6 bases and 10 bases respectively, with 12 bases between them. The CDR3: CASRQREGKLFF. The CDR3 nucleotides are TGTGCCAGCAGGCAGAGGGAGGGAAAACTGTTTTTT.

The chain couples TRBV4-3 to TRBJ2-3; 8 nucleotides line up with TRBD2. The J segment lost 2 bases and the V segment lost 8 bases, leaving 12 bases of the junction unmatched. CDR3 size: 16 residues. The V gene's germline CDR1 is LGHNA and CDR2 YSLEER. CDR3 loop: CASSIASGSYTDTQYF. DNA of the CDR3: TGCGCCAGCTCCATCGCTAGCGGGTCCTACACAGATACGCAGTATTTT.

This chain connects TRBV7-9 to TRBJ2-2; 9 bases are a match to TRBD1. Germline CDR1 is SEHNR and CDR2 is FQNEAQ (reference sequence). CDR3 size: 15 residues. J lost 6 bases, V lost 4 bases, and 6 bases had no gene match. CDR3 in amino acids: CASSSQGALSGELFF. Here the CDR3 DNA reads TGTGCCAGCAGCTCACAGGGGGCGTTATCCGGGGAGCTGTTTTTT. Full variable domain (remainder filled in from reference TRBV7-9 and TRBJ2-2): DTGVSQNPRHKITKRGQNVTFRCDPISEHNRLYWYRQTLGQGPEFLTYFQNEAQLEKSRLLSDRFSAERPKGSFSTLEIQRTEQGDSAMYLCASSSQGALSGELFFGEGSRLTVL.

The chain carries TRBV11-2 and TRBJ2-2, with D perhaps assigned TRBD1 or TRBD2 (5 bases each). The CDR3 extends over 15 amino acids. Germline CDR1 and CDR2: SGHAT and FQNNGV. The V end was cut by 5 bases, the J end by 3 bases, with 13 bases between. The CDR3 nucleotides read TGTGCCAGCAGCCTCTCGGGGACGCACACCGGGGAGCTGTTTTTT. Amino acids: CASSLSGTHTGELFF. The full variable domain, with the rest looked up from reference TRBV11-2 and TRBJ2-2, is EAGVAQSPRYKIIEKRQSVAFWCNPISGHATLYWYQQILGQGPKLLIQFQNNGVVDDSQLPKDRFSAERLKGVDSTLKIQPAKLEDSAVYLCASSLSGTHTGELFFGEGSRLTVL.

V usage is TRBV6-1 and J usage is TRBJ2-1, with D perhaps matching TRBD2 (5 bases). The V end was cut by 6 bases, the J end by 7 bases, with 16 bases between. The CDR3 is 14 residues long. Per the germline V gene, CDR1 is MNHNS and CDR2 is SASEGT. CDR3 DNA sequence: TGTGCCAGCAGCGTTGGGGTGACTACGAATGAGCAGTTCTTC. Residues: CASSVGVTTNEQFF.

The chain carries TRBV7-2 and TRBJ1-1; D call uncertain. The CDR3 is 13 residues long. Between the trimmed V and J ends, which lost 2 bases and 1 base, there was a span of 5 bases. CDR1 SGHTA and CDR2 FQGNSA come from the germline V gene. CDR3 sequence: CASSLIGNTEAFF. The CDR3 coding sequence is TGTGCCAGCAGCTTAATTGGGAACACTGAAGCTTTCTTT.

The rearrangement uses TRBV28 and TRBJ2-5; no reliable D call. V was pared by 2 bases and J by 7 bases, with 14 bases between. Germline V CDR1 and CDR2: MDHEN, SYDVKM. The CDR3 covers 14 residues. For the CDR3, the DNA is TGTGCCAGCAGTTTAAATAGTGGGCCCGGGACCCAGTACTTC. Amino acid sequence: CASSLNSGPGTQYF.

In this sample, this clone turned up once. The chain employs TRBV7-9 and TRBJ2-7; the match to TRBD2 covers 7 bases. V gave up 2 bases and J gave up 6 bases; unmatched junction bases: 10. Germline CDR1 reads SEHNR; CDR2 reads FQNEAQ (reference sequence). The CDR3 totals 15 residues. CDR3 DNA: TGTGCCAGCAGCTTAAGTTTCGGGAGGCCGGGCGAGCAGTACTTC. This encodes CASSLSFGRPGEQYF. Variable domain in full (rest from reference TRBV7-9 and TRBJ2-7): DTGVSQNPRHKITKRGQNVTFRCDPISEHNRLYWYRQTLGQGPEFLTYFQNEAQLEKSRLLSDRFSAERPKGSFSTLEIQRTEQGDSAMYLCASSLSFGRPGEQYFGPGTRLTVT.

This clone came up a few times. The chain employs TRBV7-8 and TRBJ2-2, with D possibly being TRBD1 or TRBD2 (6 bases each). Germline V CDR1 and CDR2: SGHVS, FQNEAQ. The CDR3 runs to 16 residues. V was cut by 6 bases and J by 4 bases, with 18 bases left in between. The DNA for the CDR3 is TGTGCCAGCAGATATGGAGGGCAGGGGCTCACCGGGGAGCTGTTTTTT. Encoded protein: CASRYGGQGLTGELFF.

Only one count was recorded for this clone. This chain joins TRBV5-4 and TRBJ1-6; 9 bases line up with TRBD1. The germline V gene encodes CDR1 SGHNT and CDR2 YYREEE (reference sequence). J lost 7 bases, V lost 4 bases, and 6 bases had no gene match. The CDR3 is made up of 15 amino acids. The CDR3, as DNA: TGTGCCAGCAGCGCCGGGACAGGGTTAAATTCACCCCTCCACTTT. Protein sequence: CASSAGTGLNSPLHF.

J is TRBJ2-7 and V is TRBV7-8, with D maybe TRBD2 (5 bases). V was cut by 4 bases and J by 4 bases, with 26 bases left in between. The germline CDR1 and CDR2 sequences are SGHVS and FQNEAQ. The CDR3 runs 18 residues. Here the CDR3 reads CASSSTSSGRARAYEQYF. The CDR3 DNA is TGTGCCAGCAGCTCAACTAGTAGTGGCCGGGCAAGGGCTTACGAGCAGTACTTC.

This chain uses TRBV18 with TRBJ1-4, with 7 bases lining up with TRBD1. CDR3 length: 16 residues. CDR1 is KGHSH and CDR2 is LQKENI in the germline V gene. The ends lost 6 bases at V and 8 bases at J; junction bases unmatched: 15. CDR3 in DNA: TGTGCCAGCTCCCTTAGGGGAAGGGGGCAAGCGGAAAAACTGTTTTTT. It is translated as CASSLRGRGQAEKLFF.

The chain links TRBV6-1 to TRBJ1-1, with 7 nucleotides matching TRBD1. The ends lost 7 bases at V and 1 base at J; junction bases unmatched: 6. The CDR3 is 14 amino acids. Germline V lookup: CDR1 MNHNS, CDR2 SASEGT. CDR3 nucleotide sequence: TGTGCCAGCAACCGAGGGACAGCGAACACTGAAGCTTTCTTT. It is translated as CASNRGTANTEAFF.